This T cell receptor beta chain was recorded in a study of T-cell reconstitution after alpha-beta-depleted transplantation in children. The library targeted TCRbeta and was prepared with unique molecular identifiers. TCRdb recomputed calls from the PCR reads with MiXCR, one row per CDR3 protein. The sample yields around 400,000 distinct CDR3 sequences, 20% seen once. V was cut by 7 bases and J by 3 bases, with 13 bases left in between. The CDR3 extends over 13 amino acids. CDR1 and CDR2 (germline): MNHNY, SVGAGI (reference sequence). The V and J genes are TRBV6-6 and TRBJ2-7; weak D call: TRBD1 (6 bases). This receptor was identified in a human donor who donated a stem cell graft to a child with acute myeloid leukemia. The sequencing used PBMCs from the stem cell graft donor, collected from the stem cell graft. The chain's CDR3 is CASTTTGGYEQYF. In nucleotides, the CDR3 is TGTGCCAGCACCACGACAGGAGGCTACGAGCAGTACTTC.